The rows below give T cell receptor beta chains drawn from one sample of a study of shared clonotypes between healthy human individuals. Profiled with immunoSEQ multiplex PCR; TCRdb holds only in-frame clones, not every one. The profile covers approximately 330,000 clones, with less than 85% appearing a single time and roughly a tenth taken by the ten largest. Material: memory CD4+ T cells sorted from blood. The receptor set was obtained from a man aged 30 to 45 in good health. Both conserved end residues are part of each CDR3.

V gene,J gene,CDR3 protein
TRBV6-6,TRBJ1-2,CASWEDGRTANYGYTF
TRBV6-6,TRBJ2-7,CASSPGGTVYEQYF
TRBV5-1,TRBJ1-3,CASSLSGQGAGNTIYF
TRBV6-1,TRBJ1-3,CASRGQGVSGNTIYF
TRBV5-8,TRBJ1-2,CASSRKTGAESGYTF
TRBV9,TRBJ2-3,CASSNRLAGYVDTQYF
TRBV6-5,TRBJ2-5,CASSYSAQYETQYF
TRBV6-1,TRBJ2-2,CASSEALRSAGELFF
TRBV9,TRBJ2-5,CASSLRGVFRKTQYF
TRBV2,TRBJ1-5,CASSGYDRGQPQHF
TRBV7-8,TRBJ1-1,CASSLGSGQTEAFF
TRBV28,TRBJ1-1,CASSLYNFDTEAFF
TRBV5-1,TRBJ1-3,CASSTTRTGGASSGNTIYF
TRBV2,TRBJ2-7,CASSEVSPGSLEQYF
TRBV30,TRBJ2-3,CAWTGSSTDTQYF
TRBV11-3,TRBJ2-3,CASSSSRGLDTQYF
TRBV7-2,TRBJ2-7,CASSPPGGGTYEQYF
TRBV11-2,TRBJ2-3,CASSLDPGGYTDTQYF
TRBV9,TRBJ1-1,CASTRTGGMNTEAFF
TRBV28,TRBJ1-1,CASRGETEAFF
TRBV7-8,TRBJ2-1,CASSTRLAGGNEQFF
TRBV7-8,TRBJ2-7,CASTNPLAGVWEQYF
TRBV6-5,TRBJ1-4,CASSYSVNEKLFF
TRBV29-1,TRBJ2-1,CSAIHTSGSTNEQFF